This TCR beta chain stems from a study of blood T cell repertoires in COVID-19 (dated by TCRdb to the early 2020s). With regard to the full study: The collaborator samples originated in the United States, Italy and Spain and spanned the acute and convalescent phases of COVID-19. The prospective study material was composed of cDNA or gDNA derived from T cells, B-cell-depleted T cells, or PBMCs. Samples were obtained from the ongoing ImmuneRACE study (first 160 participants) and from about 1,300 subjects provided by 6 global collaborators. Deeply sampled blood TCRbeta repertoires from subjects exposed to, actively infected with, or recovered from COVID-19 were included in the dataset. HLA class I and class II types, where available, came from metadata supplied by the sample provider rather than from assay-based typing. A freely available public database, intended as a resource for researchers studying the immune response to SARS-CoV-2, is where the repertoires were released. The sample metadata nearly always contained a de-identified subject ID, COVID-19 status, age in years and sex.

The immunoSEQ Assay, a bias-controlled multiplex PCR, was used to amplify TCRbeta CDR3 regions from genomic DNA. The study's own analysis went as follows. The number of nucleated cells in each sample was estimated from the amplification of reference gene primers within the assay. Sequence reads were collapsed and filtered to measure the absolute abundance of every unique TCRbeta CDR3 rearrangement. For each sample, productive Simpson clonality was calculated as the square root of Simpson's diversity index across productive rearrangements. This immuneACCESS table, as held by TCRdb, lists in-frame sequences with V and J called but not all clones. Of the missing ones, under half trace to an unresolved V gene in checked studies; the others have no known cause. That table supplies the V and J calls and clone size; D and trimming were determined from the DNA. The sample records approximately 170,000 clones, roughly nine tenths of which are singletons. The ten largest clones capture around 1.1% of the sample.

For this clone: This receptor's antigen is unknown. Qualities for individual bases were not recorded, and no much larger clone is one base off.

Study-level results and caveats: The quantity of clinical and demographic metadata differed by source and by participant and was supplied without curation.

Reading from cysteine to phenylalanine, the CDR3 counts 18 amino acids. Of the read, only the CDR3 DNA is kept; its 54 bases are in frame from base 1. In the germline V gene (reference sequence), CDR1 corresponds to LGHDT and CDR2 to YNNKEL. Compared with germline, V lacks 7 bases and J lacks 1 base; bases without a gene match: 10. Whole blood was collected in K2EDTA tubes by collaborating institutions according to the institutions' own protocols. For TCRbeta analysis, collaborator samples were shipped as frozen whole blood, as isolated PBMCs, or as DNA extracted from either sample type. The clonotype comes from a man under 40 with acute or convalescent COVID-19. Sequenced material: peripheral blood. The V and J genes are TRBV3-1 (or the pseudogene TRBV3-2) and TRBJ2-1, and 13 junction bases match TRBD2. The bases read TGTGCCAGCACCTCTACTAGCGGGAGGGCCGGGTCCTACAATGAGCAGTTCTTC. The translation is CASTSTSGRAGSYNEQFF.